This TCR beta chain was recovered during a study of OX40 agonist ivuxolimab in advanced cancers. In terms of the full investigation: Ivuxolimab was a fully human IgG2 agonistic monoclonal antibody targeting the costimulatory receptor OX40 (CD134). Intravenous ivuxolimab was administered to patients every 2 weeks at six dose levels: 0.01, 0.1, 0.3, 1.5, 3 and 10 mg/kg. Patients were allowed to have had prior anti-PD-1, anti-PD-L1 or anti-CTLA-4 therapy, and 40% of the dose-escalation patients had been treated with checkpoint inhibitors. Peripheral TCRbeta sequencing aimed to test whether ivuxolimab altered TCR sequence diversity and caused clonal T-cell expansion. Of the 50 to 55 dose-escalation patients, hepatocellular carcinoma was present in roughly 19, melanoma in approximately 15, renal cell carcinoma in 9 and head and neck cancer in 9. In the dose-escalation cohort, 75% to 90% of patients were male, and the mean age was roughly 60 years with a range of about 20 to 80. The paper reports the monotherapy dose-escalation portion (N = 52 patients) of the phase I ivuxolimab trial. Three dose-escalation patients achieved partial responses, one with hepatocellular carcinoma and two with cutaneous melanoma. Overall study results and their limits: In the 0.1-3.0 mg/kg groups, partial responders were among the patients with the lowest normalized peripheral clonal expansion, particularly in CD8+ T cells. After ivuxolimab, expanded clones were on average more numerous among CD8+ T cells than among CD4+ T cells. At doses from 0.1 to 3.0 mg/kg, clonal expansion was seen in both CD4+ and CD8+ blood T cells between baseline and week 6. Low levels of normalized T-cell clonal expansion were also seen in some patients who did not respond. The antigen specificity of the clonally expanded peripheral T cells was not determined.

Patients with a history of autoimmune disease or receiving systemic immunosuppression were excluded from the trial. Peripheral blood for TCR sequencing was drawn from every dose cohort at baseline, at cycle 4 day 1 and at cycle 7 day 1. The samples were drawn from a first-in-human, open-label, multicenter phase I dose-escalation trial of ivuxolimab. The trial enrolled adults with locally advanced or metastatic head and neck squamous cell, hepatocellular, melanoma or renal cell carcinoma. CD4+ and CD8+ T cells were sorted separately from peripheral blood before TCR sequencing. For sequencing of the TCRbeta CDR3 region, genomic DNA was extracted from the sorted cells. The immunoSEQ Assay was used to sequence the TCRbeta CDR3 regions. TCRdb holds this immuneACCESS table with in-frame rearrangements only. Some clones are missing; in checked studies, unresolved V genes explain under half, and the rest has no known cause. Within this sample are around 95,000 clones, with roughly 91% of them counted one time only. Clones ranked in the top ten supply about 0.7% of the sample.

A distance of 9 bases separates the germline ends of V and J, which lose 2 bases and 5 bases respectively. The cysteine opens and the phenylalanine closes a CDR3 of 13 amino acids. The only DNA kept is the CDR3, 39 bases in frame from the first base. In the germline V gene, CDR1 corresponds to KGHSH and CDR2 to LQKENI. A word on this clone: Which antigen it targets is not known. No much larger clonotype is one base removed from it; base qualities were not supplied. Distinct nucleotide sequences in the sample also encode this CDR3.

The material sequenced was CD4+ or CD8+ T cells sorted from blood, taken in a trial of the OX40 agonist ivuxolimab. The V and J genes are TRBV18 and TRBJ2-5; the D gene is perhaps TRBD1 or TRBD2, each of them matching over 6 bases. This clonotype was sampled from an adult with an advanced solid tumor such as melanoma, head and neck, liver or kidney cancer. Here the CDR3 is given as CASSPGGLETQYF. The nucleotide sequence reads as follows: TGTGCCAGCTCACCAGGGGGGCTGGAGACCCAGTACTTC.